This TCR beta chain stems from a study of shared clonotypes between healthy human individuals. The study, taken as a whole, reports: Sharing across four donors was seen in roughly 5% of naive CD4 clonotypes. Represented diversity (both genetic and exposure-history) was limited by the small number of donors.

Concerning this clone itself: What it binds is not known. Within the sample, other DNA sequences also encode this same CDR3.

Generated by immunoSEQ multiplex PCR, the TCRdb table keeps only in-frame clones and is missing some. The sample lists about 2.3 million clones; 85% to 95% were seen once. CDR1 and CDR2 from the germline V gene are SGHTS and YDEGEE. V lost 3 bases to trimming and J lost 2 bases; unmatched junction nucleotides: 2. The CDR3 contains 13 residues. Each of the donors was a healthy adult who was HIV-negative and had not had a recent acute infection or vaccination. A CD45RA+ naive subset and a CD45RA-negative memory subset were split from CD4+ cells. The sample comprised naive CD4+ T cells from PBMCs. Subset noted: CD45RA+ positively selected. The chain has TRBV5-8 and TRBJ2-7, with 7 bases matching TRBD1. The receptor's source is a man between 18 and 29 years old in good health. Some clones in this sample may be carry-over from other donors' samples. This chain's CDR3 is CASSWGQTYEQYF. CDR3 sequence (DNA): TGTGCCAGCAGCTGGGGACAGACCTACGAGCAGTACTTC. The whole variable domain, filled in from reference TRBV5-8 and TRBJ2-7, reads EAGVTQSPTHLIKTRGQQATLRCSPISGHTSVYWYQQALGLGLQFLLWYDEGEERNRGNFPPRFSGRQFPNYSSELNVNALELEDSALYLCASSWGQTYEQYFGPGTRLTVT.